These 28 T cell receptor beta chains were sequenced from one sample in a study of Ad26.COV2.S vaccination and SARS-CoV-2 variants. Only in-frame clones appear in the TCRdb table, and some are missing; sequencing was by immunoSEQ multiplex PCR. The data contain about 350,000 clones, 75% to 90% of them singletons. Specified treatment: around 19 received Ad26.COV2.S at low or high dose, single or two shots; roughly five received placebo; per-sample allocation not given. Each sample was drawn 63 days after the first injection (of vaccine or placebo). The specimen comprised peripheral blood, sampled in a trial of Ad26.COV2.S vaccine versus placebo. Every receptor here comes from a person between 18 and 65 years old who received the Ad26.COV2.S COVID-19 vaccine or a placebo.

The chain links TRBV7-9 to TRBJ2-7; unclear D gene. The germline V and J ends were trimmed by 1 base and 7 bases, with 17 bases remaining between them. CDR1 and CDR2 (germline): SEHNR, FQNEAQ (reference sequence). This CDR3 has 15 amino acids. CDR3 loop: CASSLVESGVGEQYF. The DNA of the CDR3 is TGTGCCAGCAGCTTAGTCGAGTCTGGGGTGGGTGAGCAGTACTTC. Full variable domain (rest looked up from reference TRBV7-9 and TRBJ2-7): DTGVSQNPRHKITKRGQNVTFRCDPISEHNRLYWYRQTLGQGPEFLTYFQNEAQLEKSRLLSDRFSAERPKGSFSTLEIQRTEQGDSAMYLCASSLVESGVGEQYFGPGTRLTVT.

This clone is a singleton in its sample. V and J are TRBV5-1 and TRBJ1-1; a weak D match, TRBD1 (6 bases). Germline CDR1 and CDR2: SGHRS and YFSETQ. V was pared by 2 bases and J by 4 bases, with 21 bases between. This CDR3 region has 17 residues. This CDR3 reads CASSLMQSGVGSTEAFF. CDR3 bases: TGCGCCAGCAGCTTAATGCAGTCAGGGGTTGGTAGCACTGAAGCTTTCTTT.

This sequence joins TRBV19 and TRBJ2-1; tentative D call: TRBD2 (7 bases). Germline V gives CDR1 LNHDA, CDR2 SQIVND (reference sequence). Trimming took off 3 bases at V and 6 bases at J, with 15 bases between the two ends. The CDR3 runs to 15 residues. The CDR3 sequence: CASSMGGGAGNEQFF. In DNA, the CDR3 is TGTGCCAGTAGTATGGGTGGGGGGGCCGGCAATGAGCAGTTCTTC.

V gene TRBV4-3 combines with J gene TRBJ1-1; the D is unclear. Germline-derived CDR1 and CDR2 are LGHNA and YSLEER. The CDR3 spans 18 residues. V was cut by 0 bases and J by 1 base, with 18 bases left in between. CDR3 sequence reads: CASSQEIVAPVRNTEAFF. CDR3 DNA sequence: TGCGCCAGCAGCCAAGAAATTGTGGCACCAGTTCGGAACACTGAAGCTTTCTTT.

Remarks on this clone: Just one base apart from a much larger clone, this may be a read error. Other DNA sequences within the sample encode an identical CDR3. The J gene is TRBJ1-2, the V gene TRBV6-5, with D tentatively TRBD1 (6 bases). Deletions cut 6 bases from V and 4 bases from J, with 6 bases between. In germline, CDR1 is MNHEY, CDR2 SVGAGI. The CDR3 extends over 11 amino acids. This CDR3 is CASRTGYGYTF. Written as DNA, the CDR3 is TGTGCCAGCAGGACAGGCTATGGCTACACCTTC.

This clone was seen just once. V and J are TRBV20-1 and TRBJ1-2; maybe TRBD1 (5 bases). This CDR3 is 13 amino acids long. CDR1 DFQATT and CDR2 SNEGSKA come from the germline V gene (reference sequence). V lost 3 bases and J lost 6, with 14 bases in between. DNA of the CDR3: TGCAGTGCTAGTACAGGACTTCCCCATGGCTACACCTTC. This encodes CSASTGLPHGYTF.

The gene calls are TRBV27 and TRBJ1-2; TRBD1 aligns across 10 bases. Germline V gene lookup returns CDR1 MNHEY and CDR2 SMNVEV (reference sequence). The J segment lost 4 bases and the V segment lost 4 bases, leaving 6 bases of the junction unmatched. The CDR3 is made up of 15 amino acids. The CDR3 coding sequence is TGTGCCAGCAGTTGGGACAGGGGAGGTGTCTATGGCTACACCTTC. This codes for CASSWDRGGVYGYTF.

The chain joins TRBV2 to TRBJ2-2; possibly TRBD2 for D (6 bases). Per germline, CDR1 SNHLY and CDR2 FYNNEI. V was shortened by 7 bases and J by 4 bases, with 10 bases between the two germline ends. CDR3 size: 13 residues. The CDR3 region is CASNLASTGELFF. The CDR3 DNA reads as TGTGCCAGCAACCTAGCGAGCACCGGGGAGCTGTTTTTT.

This clone was detected only once. The V and J genes are TRBV12-3 or TRBV12-4 and TRBJ2-1; a possible D gene is TRBD2 (6 bases). With 2 bases removed from V and 10 bases from J, the gap between germline ends came to 12 bases. The CDR3 has 13 amino acids. In DNA, the CDR3 is TGTGCCAGCAGTTTAAGCACTAGCTCGGAGCAGTTCTTC. Translating it yields CASSLSTSSEQFF.

This chain uses TRBV19 with TRBJ2-2; no reliable D call. The CDR3 covers 12 residues. Germline CDR1 LNHDA, CDR2 SQIVND (reference sequence). V lost 6 bases and J lost 5, with 7 bases in between. CDR3 bases: TGTGCCAGTAGAGTCAGGACCGGGGAGCTGTTTTTT. Translation gives CASRVRTGELFF. Full variable domain (rest looked up from reference TRBV19 and TRBJ2-2): DGGITQSPKYLFRKEGQNVTLSCEQNLNHDAMYWYRQDPGQGLRLIYYSQIVNDFQKGDIAEGYSVSREKKESFPLTVTSAQKNPTAFYLCASRVRTGELFFGEGSRLTVL.

The V and J genes are TRBV3-1 (or the pseudogene TRBV3-2) and TRBJ2-3; D is unresolved. V lost 3 bases, J lost 11 bases, and 15 bases lay in between. Germline CDR1 is LGHDT and CDR2 is YNNKEL (reference sequence). The CDR3 is made up of 13 amino acids. Written as DNA, the CDR3 is TGTGCCAGCAGCCACTCCGAGTTGCTGGGGCAGTATTTT. Protein product: CASSHSELLGQYF.

This chain uses TRBV4-1 with TRBJ2-3; 8 nucleotides match TRBD2. Germline trimming cut 3 bases from V and 4 bases from J; bases unmatched to any gene: 6. CDR1 MGHRA and CDR2 YSYEKL come from the germline V gene. This CDR3 has 15 amino acids. This CDR3 is CASSQTSGGSDTQYF. The DNA of the CDR3 is TGCGCCAGCAGCCAGACCAGCGGGGGCTCAGATACGCAGTATTTT.

This sequence joins TRBV20-1 and TRBJ2-7, with D maybe TRBD1 (6 bases). Germline lookup yields CDR1 DFQATT and CDR2 SNEGSKA (reference sequence). The CDR3 spans 13 residues. The V end lost 3 bases, the J end lost 3 bases, and 12 bases lay between the germline ends. In DNA form, the CDR3 reads TGCAGTGCTAGTCGTTCCAGGGGCTACGAGCAGTACTTC. Translation: CSASRSRGYEQYF.

This clone was picked up one time. This rearrangement joins TRBV7-6 to TRBJ2-1; 11 bases align to TRBD2. The V gene's germline CDR1 is SGHVS and CDR2 FNYEAQ. The V gene end was trimmed by 0 bases and the J gene end by 4 bases; junction bases not matched to a gene: 2. CDR3 length equals 16 residues. CDR3 nucleotides: TGTGCCAGCAGCTTAGCGCTAGCGGGAGGATACAATGAGCAGTTCTTC. Encoded protein: CASSLALAGGYNEQFF.

The genes are TRBV5-6 and TRBJ1-3; 7 nucleotides align to TRBD1. Germline CDR1 reads SGHDT; CDR2 reads YYEEEE. The trim removed 0 bases at V and 0 bases at J, leaving 12 bases unmatched. The CDR3 sequence is 19 residues long. CDR3 sequence: CASSLVGAEQGRSGNTIYF. The DNA of the CDR3 is TGTGCCAGCAGCTTGGTGGGGGCCGAACAGGGGCGCTCTGGAAACACCATATATTTT.

V is TRBV19 and J is TRBJ2-1, with 8 bases lining up with TRBD1. This CDR3 is built from 14 residues. Trimming at V came to 7 bases and at J to 6 bases, leaving 8 bases not matched to a gene. In germline, CDR1 is LNHDA, CDR2 SQIVND (reference sequence). The CDR3 is CASTERQGANEQFF. The CDR3 nucleotides are TGTGCCAGTACGGAAAGGCAGGGGGCCAATGAGCAGTTCTTC.

Remarks on this clone: Relative to the germline gene, one junction end is altered; a read error may explain this. This chain links TRBV13 with TRBJ1-2, with TRBD1 as a possible D gene (5 bases). CDR1 and CDR2 (germline): PRHDT, FYEKMQ (reference sequence). The CDR3 is 13 amino acids. CDR3 sequence reads: CASTLQENYGYTF. Written as DNA, the CDR3 is TGTGCCAGCACCTTACAGGAGAACTATGGCTACACCTTC.

The genes are TRBV19 and TRBJ2-7; D tentatively fits TRBD1 or TRBD2 (5 bases each). The CDR3 extends over 13 amino acids. The germline V gene encodes CDR1 LNHDA and CDR2 SQIVND (reference sequence). Trimming removed 6 bases at V and 3 bases at J, with 12 bases between. CDR3 DNA sequence: TGTGCCAGTAGACCCGGGACGGGCTACGAGCAGTACTTC. It codes for CASRPGTGYEQYF.

A few counts support this clone. This chain joins TRBV11-1 and TRBJ2-5; TRBD2 might be the D (5 bases). Trimming left V 2 bases short and J 5 bases short, with 12 bases between. This CDR3 region has 14 residues. Germline V gene data show CDR1 as SGHAT and CDR2 as FQDESV (reference sequence). In DNA, the CDR3 is TGTGCCAGCAGCTTACTAGCCGACGGGGAGACCCAGTACTTC. Translated, it gives CASSLLADGETQYF.

The chain couples TRBV6-6 to TRBJ2-2; TRBD1 aligns across 9 bases. The CDR3 extends over 14 amino acids. Trimming at V came to 8 bases and at J to 4 bases, leaving 5 bases not matched to a gene. The V gene's germline CDR1 is MNHNY and CDR2 SVGAGI (reference sequence). Here the CDR3 DNA reads TGTGCCAGCCGGGACAGGGTCGGCACCGGGGAGCTGTTTTTT. Its protein product is CASRDRVGTGELFF.

The chain has TRBV5-1 and TRBJ2-2, with TRBD2 as a possible D gene (5 bases). The V gene's germline CDR1 is SGHRS and CDR2 YFSETQ. The germline V and J ends were trimmed by 4 bases and 7 bases, with 20 bases remaining between them. The CDR3 spans 16 residues. CDR3 in amino acids: CASSPSYLNLYGELFF. The DNA for the CDR3 is TGCGCCAGCAGCCCTAGCTATTTGAATCTCTACGGGGAGCTGTTTTTT.

This clone appeared many times. J is TRBJ1-1 and V is TRBV3-1 (or the pseudogene TRBV3-2); the match to TRBD1 covers 8 bases. Germline V gene sequence: CDR1 LGHDT, CDR2 YNNKEL (reference sequence). The CDR3 has 14 amino acids. Losses at the gene ends were 1 base for V and 12 bases for J; bases not matched to a gene: 10. DNA of the CDR3: TGTGCCAGCAGCCAAGGGCTCTTTCGGGACAGGACTTTCTTT. Translated: CASSQGLFRDRTFF.

The chain couples TRBV28 to TRBJ1-5, with 8 nucleotides matching TRBD1. In germline, CDR1 is MDHEN, CDR2 SYDVKM. CDR3 length equals 13 residues. Unmatched junction bases numbered 4, after V lost 6 bases and J lost 6 bases. In nucleotides, the CDR3 is TGTGCCAGCAGGGACAGGGCTGGTCAGCCCCAGCATTTT. Amino acid sequence: CASRDRAGQPQHF.

This chain connects TRBV28 to TRBJ2-1, with 7 bases lining up with TRBD2. The CDR3 length is 15 residues. Germline V gene data show CDR1 as MDHEN and CDR2 as SYDVKM. The trim removed 0 bases at V and 5 bases at J, leaving 4 bases unmatched. CDR3 residues: CASSLWGGGNNEQFF. In DNA, the CDR3 is TGTGCCAGCAGTTTATGGGGCGGGGGAAACAATGAGCAGTTCTTC.

This rearrangement joins TRBV7-2 to TRBJ2-5, with TRBD2 matching over 10 bases. The germline V gene encodes CDR1 SGHTA and CDR2 FQGNSA. J lost 2 bases, V lost 0 bases, and 3 bases had no gene match. The CDR3 runs to 16 residues. CDR3 DNA: TGTGCCAGCAGCTTAGCGTCGACTAGCGGGCAAGAGACCCAGTACTTC. It encodes CASSLASTSGQETQYF.

The chain is built from TRBV23-1 and TRBJ2-4, with TRBD2 matching over 7 bases. TRBV23-1 is an open reading frame, and its role is uncertain. With V trimmed by 10 bases and J by 4 bases, 10 bases remained unmatched. There are 14 residues in the CDR3. The CDR3, as DNA: TGCGCCAAGAAGGAGGCTAGCGGTAAAAACATTCAGTACTTC. It specifies CAKKEASGKNIQYF.

The chain uses TRBV7-2 and TRBJ2-5; D not certain. The V gene's germline CDR1 is SGHTA and CDR2 FQGNSA. The CDR3 contains 14 residues. The germline V and J ends were trimmed by 3 bases and 0 bases, with 8 bases remaining between them. The CDR3 is CASSFPSYQETQYF. CDR3 coding DNA: TGTGCCAGCAGCTTTCCGTCGTACCAAGAGACCCAGTACTTC.

The gene calls are TRBV18 and TRBJ2-7; D remains unclear. Germline CDR1 KGHSH, CDR2 LQKENI. The CDR3 sequence is 13 residues long. Trimming removed 8 bases at V and 3 bases at J, with 14 bases between. The CDR3 coding sequence is TGTGCCAGCGCTCCCCGCGGTCTCTACGAGCAGTACTTC. It is translated as CASAPRGLYEQYF.